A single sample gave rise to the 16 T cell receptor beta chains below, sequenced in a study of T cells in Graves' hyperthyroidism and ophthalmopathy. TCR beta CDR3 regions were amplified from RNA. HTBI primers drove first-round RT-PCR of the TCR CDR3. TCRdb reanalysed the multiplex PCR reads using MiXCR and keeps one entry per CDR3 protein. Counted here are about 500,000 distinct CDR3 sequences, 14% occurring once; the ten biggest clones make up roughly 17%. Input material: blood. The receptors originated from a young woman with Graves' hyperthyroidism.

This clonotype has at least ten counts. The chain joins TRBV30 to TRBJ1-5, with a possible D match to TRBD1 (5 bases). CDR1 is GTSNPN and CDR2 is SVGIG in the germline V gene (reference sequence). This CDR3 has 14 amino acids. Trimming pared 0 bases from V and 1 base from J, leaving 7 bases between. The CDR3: CAWSVAGSNQPQHF. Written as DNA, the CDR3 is TGTGCCTGGAGTGTAGCAGGGAGCAATCAGCCCCAGCATTTT. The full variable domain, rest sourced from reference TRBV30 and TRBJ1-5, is SQTIHQWPATLVQPVGSPLSLECTVEGTSNPNLYWYRQAAGRGLQLLFYSVGIGQISSEVPQNLSASRPQDRQFILSSKKLLLSDSGFYLCAWSVAGSNQPQHFGDGTRLSIL.

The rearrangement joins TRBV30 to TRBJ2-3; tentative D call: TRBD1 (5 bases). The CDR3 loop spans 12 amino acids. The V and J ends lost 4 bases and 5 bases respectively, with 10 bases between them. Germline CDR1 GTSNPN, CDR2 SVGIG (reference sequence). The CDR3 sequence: CAWKGDRDTQYF. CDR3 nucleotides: TGTGCCTGGAAAGGGGATAGAGATACGCAGTATTTT.

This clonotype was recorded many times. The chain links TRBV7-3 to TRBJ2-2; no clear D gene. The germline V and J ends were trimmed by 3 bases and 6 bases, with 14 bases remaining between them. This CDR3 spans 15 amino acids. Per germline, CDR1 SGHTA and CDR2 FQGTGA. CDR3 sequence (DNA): TGTGCCAGCAGCTTGACGGCTATTCCGTCCGGGGAGCTGTTTTTT. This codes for CASSLTAIPSGELFF.

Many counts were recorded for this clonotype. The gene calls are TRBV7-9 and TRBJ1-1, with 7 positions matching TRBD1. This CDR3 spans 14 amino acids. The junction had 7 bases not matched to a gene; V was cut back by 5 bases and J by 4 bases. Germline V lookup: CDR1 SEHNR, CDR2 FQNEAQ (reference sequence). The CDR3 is CASSRQGSGTEAFF. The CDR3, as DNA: TGTGCCAGCAGCCGACAGGGATCGGGCACTGAAGCTTTCTTT.

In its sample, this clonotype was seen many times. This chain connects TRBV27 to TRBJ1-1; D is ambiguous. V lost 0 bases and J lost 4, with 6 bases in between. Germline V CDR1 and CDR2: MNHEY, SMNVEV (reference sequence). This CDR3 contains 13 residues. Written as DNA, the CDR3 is TGTGCCAGCAGTTTATCGGGGAGCACTGAAGCTTTCTTT. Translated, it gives CASSLSGSTEAFF.

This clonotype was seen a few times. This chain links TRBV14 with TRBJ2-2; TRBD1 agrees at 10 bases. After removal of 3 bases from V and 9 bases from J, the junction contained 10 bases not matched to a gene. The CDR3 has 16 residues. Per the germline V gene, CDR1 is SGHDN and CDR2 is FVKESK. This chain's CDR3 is CASSHSGDRGGRELFF. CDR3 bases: TGTGCCAGCAGCCACTCCGGGGACAGGGGTGGACGGGAGCTGTTTTTT. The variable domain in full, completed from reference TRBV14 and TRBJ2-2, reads EAGVTQFPSHSVIEKGQTVTLRCDPISGHDNLYWYRRVMGKEIKFLLHFVKESKQDESGMPNNRFLAERTGGTYSTLKVQPAELEDSGVYFCASSHSGDRGGRELFFGEGSRLTVL.

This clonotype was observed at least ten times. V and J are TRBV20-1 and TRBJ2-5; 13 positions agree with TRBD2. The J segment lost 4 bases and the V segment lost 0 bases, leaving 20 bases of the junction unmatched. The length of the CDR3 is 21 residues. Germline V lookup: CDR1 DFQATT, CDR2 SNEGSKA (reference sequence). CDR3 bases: TGCAGTGCTAGAGATTTTCGGTTGCGGACTAGCGGGAGCGGGGGAGGAGAGACCCAGTACTTC. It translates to CSARDFRLRTSGSGGGETQYF.

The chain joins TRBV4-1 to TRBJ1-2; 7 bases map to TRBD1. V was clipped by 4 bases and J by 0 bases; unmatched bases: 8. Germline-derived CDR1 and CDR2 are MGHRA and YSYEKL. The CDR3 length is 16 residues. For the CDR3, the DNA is TGCGCCAGCAGCCTAGGGACAGACAAACCTAACTATGGCTACACCTTC. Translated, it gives CASSLGTDKPNYGYTF.

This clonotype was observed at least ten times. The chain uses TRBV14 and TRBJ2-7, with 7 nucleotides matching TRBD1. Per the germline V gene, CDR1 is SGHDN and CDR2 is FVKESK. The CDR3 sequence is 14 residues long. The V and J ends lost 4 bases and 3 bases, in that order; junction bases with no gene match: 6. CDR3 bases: TGTGCCAGCAGCCCCCTGACAGGGTTCTACGAGCAGTACTTC. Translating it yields CASSPLTGFYEQYF.

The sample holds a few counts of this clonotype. CDR3 nucleotides: TGTGCCAGCAGTTACAGTGGGACTAGCGAGTCCGGGGAGCTGTTTTTT. This encodes CASSYSGTSESGELFF. This chain joins TRBV6-5 and TRBJ2-2; 10 bases fit TRBD2. Germline V CDR1 and CDR2: MNHEY, SVGAGI. J was trimmed by 6 bases and V by 2 bases; bases with no gene match: 6. The CDR3 loop spans 16 amino acids.

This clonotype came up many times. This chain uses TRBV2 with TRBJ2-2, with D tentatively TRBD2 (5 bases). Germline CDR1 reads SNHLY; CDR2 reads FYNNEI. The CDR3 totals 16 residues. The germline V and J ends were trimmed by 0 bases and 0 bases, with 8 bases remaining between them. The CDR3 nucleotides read TGTGCCAGCAGTGAAGCGGGGAGAACGAACACCGGGGAGCTGTTTTTT. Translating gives CASSEAGRTNTGELFF.

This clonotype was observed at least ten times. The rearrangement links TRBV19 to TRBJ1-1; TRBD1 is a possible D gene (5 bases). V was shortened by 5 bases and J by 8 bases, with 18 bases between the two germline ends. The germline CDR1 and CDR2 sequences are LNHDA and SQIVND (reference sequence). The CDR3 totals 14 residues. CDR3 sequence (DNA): TGTGCCAGTAGTGCCTCCGGGGGGGATTTGGAAGCTTTCTTT. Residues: CASSASGGDLEAFF.

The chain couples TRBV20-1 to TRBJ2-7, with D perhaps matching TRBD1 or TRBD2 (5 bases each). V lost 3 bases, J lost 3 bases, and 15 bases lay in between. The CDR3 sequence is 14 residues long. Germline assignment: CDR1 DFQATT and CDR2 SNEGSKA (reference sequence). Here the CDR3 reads CSARKTASYYEQYF. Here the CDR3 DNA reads TGCAGTGCTAGGAAGACAGCTAGCTACTACGAGCAGTACTTC.

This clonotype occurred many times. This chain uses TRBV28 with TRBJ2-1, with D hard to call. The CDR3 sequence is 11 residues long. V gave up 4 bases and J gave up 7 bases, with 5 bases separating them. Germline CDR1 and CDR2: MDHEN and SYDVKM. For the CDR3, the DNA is TGTGCCAGCAGTTCCCCGAATGAGCAGTTCTTC. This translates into CASSSPNEQFF.

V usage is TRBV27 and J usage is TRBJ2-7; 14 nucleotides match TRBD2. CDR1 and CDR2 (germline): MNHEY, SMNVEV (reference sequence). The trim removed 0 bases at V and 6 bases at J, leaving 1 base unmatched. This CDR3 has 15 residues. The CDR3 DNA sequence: TGTGCCAGCAGTTTATCGACTAGCGGGAGGGCCGAGCAGTACGTC. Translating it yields CASSLSTSGRAEQYV.

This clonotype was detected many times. The CDR3, as DNA: TGTGCCTGGAGTGCGGAGAGGGCCCGCGAGCAGTACGTC. The encoded protein is CAWSAERAREQYV. This chain uses TRBV30 with TRBJ2-7; D is possibly TRBD2 (5 bases). Between the trimmed V and J ends, which lost 1 base and 6 bases, there was a span of 13 bases. The length of the CDR3 is 13 residues. Germline V gene lookup returns CDR1 GTSNPN and CDR2 SVGIG (reference sequence).